The clone carrying this T cell receptor beta chain was found a few times. The antigen is undetermined. As originally analysed: CDR3 differences across clinicopathological groups were used to build a distant-metastasis classifier for papillary thyroid cancer. MiXCR reprocessed the PCR reads for TCRdb. These V and J calls rely on TCRdb rather than the paper's analysis. The sample includes about 38,000 clones, 40% to 55% seen only once; the top ten take roughly 24%. All patients were treatment-naive before thyroid surgery. V lost 1 base to trimming and J lost 1 base, with 4 bases between them. Germline CDR1 is MNHNS and CDR2 is SASEGT. The length of the CDR3 is 13 residues. The source of the sample is a study of metastatic and nonmetastatic thyroid tumors. In the study overall: Repertoire comparisons spanned blood and tumor or nodule tissue from malignant and benign thyroid patients.

Study-level results: For both blood and tumor, malignant thyroid tumors reportedly showed significantly higher TCR beta diversity than benign nodules did.

The clonotype was recovered from a male donor with papillary thyroid cancer or a benign thyroid nodule (not recorded which). Some clones in this sample may be carry-over from other donors' samples. J is TRBJ1-1 and V is TRBV6-1; no definite D call. Specimen: tumor tissue. The CDR3 nucleotides are TGTGCCAGCAGTGAAGAAGAGAACACTGAAGCTTTCTTT. Encoded protein: CASSEEENTEAFF.